This is a list of T cell receptor beta chains from one sample in a study of blood T cells in healthy people across ages. MiXCR, applied by TCRdb to the 5' RACE reads, yields one record per CDR3 protein. The table has under 750,000 distinct CDR3 sequences, about 45% seen once; the top ten hold around 23%. The sample taken for sequencing was blood. The receptors come from a man at least 80 years old in good health. CDR3s include the opening cysteine and the closing phenylalanine or tryptophan. Each record gives: D gene, J gene, clone size, V gene, CDR3 length, CDR3 DNA, CDR3 protein. D genes are given only for firm matches. Clone size, where shown, is once, few, many, or a class for clones that have expanded.

d_gene: TRBD1
j_gene: TRBJ1-1
abundance: .
v_gene: TRBV5-1
len: 14
CDR3nt: TGCGCCAGCAGCCCTCAGGGGGGGAACACTGAAGCTTTCTTT
CDR3aa: CASSPQGGNTEAFF

d_gene: TRBD2
j_gene: TRBJ2-7
abundance: few
v_gene: TRBV4-2
len: 16
CDR3nt: TGTGCCAGCAGCCAAGCGAGCGGGACCGTTGGCTACGAGCAGTACTTC
CDR3aa: CASSQASGTVGYEQYF

d_gene: .
j_gene: TRBJ2-1
abundance: .
v_gene: TRBV11-3
len: 15
CDR3nt: TGTGCCAGCAGCTTAGATGGGGCACCCTACAATGAGCAGTTCTTC
CDR3aa: CASSLDGAPYNEQFF

d_gene: TRBD2
j_gene: TRBJ2-1
abundance: .
v_gene: TRBV20-1
len: 18
CDR3nt: TGCAGTGCTAGAGATTTAGGTCGCACTAGCGGGAGCGACAATGAGCAGTTCTTC
CDR3aa: CSARDLGRTSGSDNEQFF

d_gene: TRBD1
j_gene: TRBJ2-1
abundance: .
v_gene: TRBV20-1
len: 14
CDR3nt: TGCAGTGCAGACACACACGGGACAGTCAATGAGCAGTTCTTC
CDR3aa: CSADTHGTVNEQFF

d_gene: TRBD2
j_gene: TRBJ2-4
abundance: few
v_gene: TRBV6-2/TRBV6-3
len: 20
CDR3nt: TGTGCCAGCAGTTACTCTGGAAAGCGGGAAGGCTCCAAGGCCAAAAACATTCAGTACTTC
CDR3aa: CASSYSGKREGSKAKNIQYF

d_gene: .
j_gene: TRBJ2-4
abundance: .
v_gene: TRBV29-1
len: 13
CDR3nt: TGCAGCGTTGAAGTGGGTGGGGCTGGCATTCAGTACTTC
CDR3aa: CSVEVGGAGIQYF

d_gene: .
j_gene: TRBJ2-1
abundance: .
v_gene: TRBV5-1
len: 13
CDR3nt: TGCGCCAGCAGATACAGGGTGGGAGATGAGCAGTTCTTC
CDR3aa: CASRYRVGDEQFF

d_gene: .
j_gene: TRBJ2-1
abundance: few
v_gene: TRBV7-8
len: 16
CDR3nt: TGTGCCAGCAGCCCGGGGTTTAGTCGATCTGCGGAGGAGCAGTTCTTC
CDR3aa: CASSPGFSRSAEEQFF

d_gene: .
j_gene: TRBJ1-4
abundance: few
v_gene: TRBV27
len: 12
CDR3nt: TGTGCCACGGGACGGATAAATGAAAAACTGTTTTTT
CDR3aa: CATGRINEKLFF

d_gene: .
j_gene: TRBJ2-1
abundance: many
v_gene: TRBV12-3/TRBV12-4
len: 12
CDR3nt: TGTGCCAGCAGTCTTAGGGACAATGAGCAGTTCTTC
CDR3aa: CASSLRDNEQFF

d_gene: .
j_gene: TRBJ2-1
abundance: .
v_gene: TRBV5-1
len: 15
CDR3nt: .
CDR3aa: CASSFGSGLYNEQFF

d_gene: TRBD2
j_gene: TRBJ2-1
abundance: .
v_gene: TRBV18
len: 15
CDR3nt: TGTGCCAGCTCACCTAGCGGGTACTCCTACAATGAGCAGTTCTTC
CDR3aa: CASSPSGYSYNEQFF

d_gene: TRBD1
j_gene: TRBJ2-7
abundance: .
v_gene: TRBV10-2
len: 13
CDR3nt: TGCGCCAGCCTCCGGGACAGGGCCTACGAGCAGTACTTC
CDR3aa: CASLRDRAYEQYF